Below are 25 T cell receptor beta chains sequenced from a single sample in a study of OX40 agonist ivuxolimab in advanced cancers. Assay: immunoSEQ multiplex PCR; the TCRdb copy retains only in-frame clones and omits some. Among about 27,000 clones listed, almost 90% were seen once. This sample comprised CD4+ or CD8+ T cells sorted from blood, obtained in a trial of the OX40 agonist ivuxolimab. The receptors were gathered from an adult with an advanced solid tumor such as melanoma, head and neck, liver or kidney cancer.

The CDR3 sequence is CATEETSEETQYF. As DNA, the CDR3 is TGTGCCACCGAGGAGACTAGCGAGGAGACCCAGTACTTC. This chain joins TRBV7-9 and TRBJ2-5, with TRBD2 identical over 8 bases. The CDR3 totals 13 residues. The germline V gene encodes CDR1 SEHNR and CDR2 FQNEAQ (reference sequence). V was clipped by 10 bases and J by 5 bases; unmatched bases: 9.

The chain is built from TRBV19 and TRBJ2-7; 7 nucleotides align to TRBD1. The CDR3 is 15 residues long. Germline V gene data show CDR1 as LNHDA and CDR2 as SQIVND (reference sequence). Trimming took 4 bases from V and 5 from J; bases not matched to a gene: 11. The CDR3 nucleotides read TGTGCCAGTAGTACCCCGGGACAGAGATTCGACGAGCAGTACTTC. Its protein product is CASSTPGQRFDEQYF.

The chain has TRBV12-2 and TRBJ1-5. TRBV12-2 is noted as a pseudogene. This CDR3 has 17 amino acids. Written as DNA, the CDR3 is TGTGCAAATCGCTTGAGCCGGGACGCATATAGCAATCAGCCCCAGCATTTT. This gives the protein CANRLSRDAYSNQPQHF.

There are a few counts of this clone. This chain uses TRBV14 with TRBJ1-2; tentatively, D is TRBD1 (5 bases). This CDR3 region has 14 residues. CDR1 and CDR2 (germline): SGHDN, FVKESK. V lost 4 bases and J 3 bases, leaving 12 bases between the germline ends. DNA of the CDR3: TGTGCCAGCAGCCCCGCCGGCAGGGACTATGGCTACACCTTC. It encodes CASSPAGRDYGYTF.

CDR3 in DNA: TGTGCCAGCAGCGTCAAACCGGGACAGGGGAACACTGAAGCTTTCTTT. Protein: CASSVKPGQGNTEAFF. V is TRBV2 and J is TRBJ1-1; 9 nucleotides line up with TRBD1. From germline, CDR1 is SNHLY and CDR2 FYNNEI. V lost 6 bases and J lost 1; bases outside the gene matches: 9. This CDR3 has 16 residues.

This clone occurred a few times. V and J are TRBV4-2 and TRBJ2-1, with 11 bases fitting TRBD2. Trimming at V came to 0 bases and at J to 4 bases, leaving 2 bases not matched to a gene. CDR3 length equals 16 residues. Germline-derived CDR1 and CDR2 are LGHNA and YNFKEQ. CDR3 in DNA: TGTGCCAGCAGCCAAGATACTAGCGGGGGTTACAATGAGCAGTTCTTC. Its protein product is CASSQDTSGGYNEQFF.

A note on this clone: Since no conserved phenylalanine or tryptophan closes the CDR3, a read error is the likely cause. Because the CDR3's place on the DNA is in doubt, the DNA is left out and the CDR3 is given as listed by TCRdb. The V and J genes are TRBV23-1 and TRBJ2-7; no check of the table's D call, TRBD1, against the DNA was made. TRBV23-1 carries the ORF label, with uncertain function. The CDR3 length is 11 residues, termini included. CDR3 sequence: CASSHPGTGYL.

This clone showed up just once. The chain has TRBV10-3 and TRBJ2-3; D is ambiguous. The length of the CDR3 is 16 residues. From germline, CDR1 is ENHRY and CDR2 SYGVKD. V gave up 0 bases and J gave up 2 bases, with 12 bases separating them. CDR3 coding DNA: TGTGCCATCAGTGAGTCGTTGGCTACCACCACAGATACGCAGTATTTT. Amino acid sequence: CAISESLATTTDTQYF.

V usage is TRBV6-1 and J usage is TRBJ2-7, with D hard to call. CDR3 length equals 11 residues. Germline V gene data show CDR1 as MNHNS and CDR2 as SASEGT. V was shortened by 5 bases and J by 3 bases, with 5 bases between the two germline ends. The CDR3 protein is CASSLLYEQYF. CDR3 bases: TGTGCCAGCAGTCTCCTCTACGAGCAGTACTTC.

The chain joins TRBV5-4 to TRBJ2-7; 7 nucleotides line up with TRBD1. The CDR3 length is 12 residues. V shed 0 bases, J shed 10 bases, and the junction held 4 bases outside the gene matches. Germline CDR1 reads SGHNT; CDR2 reads YYREEE (reference sequence). DNA of the CDR3: TGTGCCAGCAGCTTGGGGCAGGGGGACCAGTACTTC. Translating gives CASSLGQGDQYF.

V gene TRBV7-6 combines with J gene TRBJ1-1, with unresolved D. The CDR3 runs 14 residues. The V and J ends lost 5 bases and 1 base respectively, with 11 bases between them. Germline-derived CDR1 and CDR2 are SGHVS and FNYEAQ. For the CDR3, the DNA is TGTGCCAGCAGCACCAACGGGGAGAACACTGAAGCTTTCTTT. Translating gives CASSTNGENTEAFF.

The DNA for the CDR3 is TGTGCCACCAGTCCAGCCGGGACAGGATCCTACGAGCAGTACTTC. As protein: CATSPAGTGSYEQYF. This sequence joins TRBV15 and TRBJ2-7; 8 bases align to TRBD1. The ends lost 6 bases at V and 1 base at J; junction bases unmatched: 8. This CDR3 spans 15 amino acids. Germline CDR1 reads LNHNV; CDR2 reads YYDKDF (reference sequence). Together with reference TRBV15 and TRBJ2-7, the CDR3 gives the full variable domain: DAMVIQNPRYQVTQFGKPVTLSCSQTLNHNVMYWYQQKSSQAPKLLFHYYDKDFNNEADTPDNFQSRRPNTSFCFLDIRSPGLGDTAMYLCATSPAGTGSYEQYFGPGTRLTVT.

The chain is built from TRBV6-1 and TRBJ2-1; D unclear. The V and J ends lost 0 bases and 8 bases respectively, with 14 bases between them. This CDR3 has 15 amino acids. Germline CDR1 reads MNHNS; CDR2 reads SASEGT. The CDR3 loop reads CASSEALPGVDEQFF. Here the CDR3 DNA reads TGTGCCAGCAGTGAAGCGCTCCCGGGTGTCGATGAGCAGTTCTTC.

V usage is TRBV27 and J usage is TRBJ2-7; 10 bases match TRBD1. Trimming removed 5 bases from V and 5 bases from J; junction bases left unmatched: 12. The germline V gene encodes CDR1 MNHEY and CDR2 SMNVEV (reference sequence). There are 16 residues in the CDR3. The CDR3 DNA follows: TGTGCCAGCAGTGCCCTGCCGGGACAGGGGACCCACGAGCAGTACTTC. Translating it yields CASSALPGQGTHEQYF.

The CDR3 DNA follows: TGCGCCAGCAGCCAAGACGTTCAGGGTGGAGAGACCCAGTACTTC. This codes for CASSQDVQGGETQYF. The chain employs TRBV4-1 and TRBJ2-5; D might be TRBD1 (5 bases). The germline CDR1 and CDR2 sequences are MGHRA and YSYEKL. The V gene lost 0 bases and the J gene lost 4 bases, with 12 bases spanning the gap. CDR3 length: 15 amino acids.

V usage is TRBV19 and J usage is TRBJ1-1; 8 nucleotides align to TRBD1. The V gene end was trimmed by 6 bases and the J gene end by 5 bases; junction bases not matched to a gene: 2. The CDR3 has 12 amino acids. CDR1 is LNHDA and CDR2 is SQIVND in the germline V gene (reference sequence). CDR3 DNA: TGTGCCAGTAGGACAGGGGTTACTGAAGCTTTCTTT. Its translation: CASRTGVTEAFF.

This sequence joins TRBV27 and TRBJ2-2; D is unresolved. The V gene's germline CDR1 is MNHEY and CDR2 SMNVEV (reference sequence). CDR3 length: 15 residues. Trimming cost V 6 bases and J 0 bases, with 11 bases left between them. CDR3 residues: CASREGISNTGELFF. CDR3 in DNA: TGTGCCAGCAGAGAAGGGATTTCGAACACCGGGGAGCTGTTTTTT.

The CDR3 sequence: CASSLATSGRNEQFF. CDR3 bases: TGTGCCAGCAGCTTAGCGACTAGCGGGAGGAATGAGCAGTTCTTC. This chain connects TRBV7-9 to TRBJ2-1; 13 bases match TRBD2. Germline V gene data show CDR1 as SEHNR and CDR2 as FQNEAQ (reference sequence). V shed 0 bases, J shed 7 bases, and the junction held 0 bases outside the gene matches. CDR3 length equals 15 residues.

The rearrangement uses TRBV9 and TRBJ1-3; D is undetermined. The CDR3 is made up of 15 amino acids. The germline gives CDR1 SGDLS, CDR2 YYNGEE. The V end lost 3 bases, the J end lost 0 bases, and 10 bases lay between the germline ends. This CDR3 is CASSDSGSSGNTIYF. The CDR3 nucleotides read TGTGCCAGCAGCGACTCGGGCAGCTCTGGAAACACCATATATTTT.

The gene calls are TRBV6-1 and TRBJ1-4, with 11 positions matching TRBD1. The CDR3 contains 17 residues. Germline V lookup: CDR1 MNHNS, CDR2 SASEGT. With 1 base clipped from V and 8 bases from J, the junction kept 9 bases outside the gene matches. The CDR3 reads CASSEGLWTGGLEKLFF. In DNA, the CDR3 is TGTGCCAGCAGTGAAGGCCTCTGGACAGGGGGCTTGGAAAAACTGTTTTTT.

Only a few counts were recorded for this clone. This rearrangement joins TRBV6-1 to TRBJ2-7; D might be TRBD2 (5 bases). This CDR3 is 13 amino acids long. Germline CDR1 is MNHNS and CDR2 is SASEGT. V shed 6 bases and J shed 3 bases, with 12 bases lying between them. As DNA, the CDR3 is TGTGCCAGCAGCGACTTCGGAGGCTACGAGCAGTACTTC. Residues: CASSDFGGYEQYF.

This chain joins TRBV5-8 and TRBJ2-7; 7 bases map to TRBD2. The CDR3 consists of 15 residues. In germline, CDR1 is SGHTS, CDR2 YDEGEE. Trimming removed 5 bases from V and 2 bases from J; junction bases left unmatched: 10. Here the CDR3 DNA reads TGTGCCAGCAGACCCCCCCGGGACTATACCTACGAGCAGTACTTC. Amino acids: CASRPPRDYTYEQYF.

The V gene is TRBV27, the J gene TRBJ1-6; D is unclear. Trimming took off 5 bases at V and 8 bases at J, with 16 bases between the two ends. The length of the CDR3 is 15 residues. The germline CDR1 and CDR2 sequences are MNHEY and SMNVEV (reference sequence). DNA for the CDR3: TGTGCCAGCAGTCCCCGGACCCCCCACGATTCACCCCTCCACTTT. Translated, it gives CASSPRTPHDSPLHF.

This CDR3 reads CASSLRQTSTDTQYF. The CDR3 nucleotides read TGTGCCAGCAGCTTAAGACAAACTAGCACAGATACGCAGTATTTT. J is TRBJ2-3 and V is TRBV7-6; no clear D. V lost 2 bases and J lost 0, with 9 bases in between. Germline CDR1 and CDR2: SGHVS and FNYEAQ. The CDR3 spans 15 residues.

The chain combines TRBV4-2 with TRBJ1-2; D is ambiguous. This CDR3 has 14 amino acids. Germline assignment: CDR1 LGHNA and CDR2 YNFKEQ. Trimming shortened V by 0 bases and J by 4 bases, and 9 bases separated the two germline ends. The CDR3 here is CASSQDRTFYGYTF. The CDR3 DNA reads as TGTGCCAGCAGCCAAGATCGGACCTTCTATGGCTACACCTTC.